The 5 T cell receptor beta chains below were found in one sample sequenced in a study of blood T cell repertoires in COVID-19. TCRdb's table, derived via immunoSEQ multiplex PCR, lists solely in-frame clones and lacks some. The sample yields some 140,000 clones, about 89% seen once. Sequencing was done on a sample of peripheral blood. Receptors were obtained from a man aged 45 to 65 with active or convalescent COVID-19.

This clone was found a few times. This rearrangement joins TRBV9 to TRBJ1-6; TRBD1 aligns across 10 bases. V trimming: 3 bases; J trimming: 9 bases; junction bases outside the gene matches: 6. The CDR3 totals 15 residues. CDR1 is SGDLS and CDR2 is YYNGEE in the germline V gene. The CDR3 here is CASSGRTGGISPLHF. The CDR3 coding sequence is TGTGCCAGCAGCGGCCGGACAGGGGGTATTTCACCCCTCCACTTT. Together with reference TRBV9 and TRBJ1-6, the CDR3 gives the full variable domain: DSGVTQTPKHLITATGQRVTLRCSPRSGDLSVYWYQQSLDQGLQFLIQYYNGEERAKGNILERFSAQQFPDLHSELNLSSLELGDSALYFCASSGRTGGISPLHFGNGTRLTVT.

V usage is TRBV19 and J usage is TRBJ2-3, with 8 bases aligning to TRBD2. The CDR3 runs to 16 residues. Per germline, CDR1 LNHDA and CDR2 SQIVND (reference sequence). V was clipped by 3 bases and J by 2 bases; unmatched bases: 7. The CDR3 region is CASSISGLADTDTQYF. The CDR3 bases are TGTGCCAGTAGTATCTCTGGACTAGCAGACACAGATACGCAGTATTTT. The full variable domain, completed using reference TRBV19 and TRBJ2-3, is DGGITQSPKYLFRKEGQNVTLSCEQNLNHDAMYWYRQDPGQGLRLIYYSQIVNDFQKGDIAEGYSVSREKKESFPLTVTSAQKNPTAFYLCASSISGLADTDTQYFGPGTRLTVL.

The V call is TRBV3-1 (or the pseudogene TRBV3-2), the J call TRBJ1-3; D ambiguous. The CDR3 totals 16 residues. V shed 0 bases and J shed 0 bases, with 9 bases lying between them. CDR1 is LGHDT, CDR2 YNNKEL, per germline (reference sequence). CDR3 in DNA: TGTGCCAGCAGCCAAGATTCTCGGGGCTCTGGAAACACCATATATTTT. It encodes CASSQDSRGSGNTIYF.

This sequence joins TRBV19 and TRBJ1-1; D perhaps matches TRBD1 (6 bases). The V and J ends lost 6 bases and 0 bases respectively, with 14 bases between them. The CDR3 contains 15 residues. The germline CDR1 and CDR2 sequences are LNHDA and SQIVND (reference sequence). This CDR3 is CASSSRGSMNTEAFF. In nucleotides, the CDR3 is TGTGCCAGTAGCAGCAGGGGCTCTATGAACACTGAAGCTTTCTTT. Variable domain in full (rest from reference TRBV19 and TRBJ1-1): DGGITQSPKYLFRKEGQNVTLSCEQNLNHDAMYWYRQDPGQGLRLIYYSQIVNDFQKGDIAEGYSVSREKKESFPLTVTSAQKNPTAFYLCASSSRGSMNTEAFFGQGTRLTVV.

V usage is TRBV19 and J usage is TRBJ1-1; TRBD1 matches 9 bases. This CDR3 spans 16 amino acids. From germline, CDR1 is LNHDA and CDR2 SQIVND (reference sequence). V was pared by 5 bases and J by 1 base, with 8 bases of the junction left unmatched. CDR3 in amino acids: CASSGRTGDKNTEAFF. As DNA, the CDR3 is TGTGCCAGTAGTGGTCGGACAGGGGATAAGAACACTGAAGCTTTCTTT.